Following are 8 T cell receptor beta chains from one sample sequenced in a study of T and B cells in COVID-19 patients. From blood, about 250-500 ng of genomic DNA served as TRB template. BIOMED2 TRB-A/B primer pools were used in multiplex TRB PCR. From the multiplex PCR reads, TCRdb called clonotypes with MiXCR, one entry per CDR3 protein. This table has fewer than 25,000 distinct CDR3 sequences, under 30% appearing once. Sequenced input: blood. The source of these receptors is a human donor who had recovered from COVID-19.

The CDR3 DNA follows: TGTGCCAGCTCACCGCAGACTAGTACATACAATGAGCAGTTCTTC. Its translation: CASSPQTSTYNEQFF. The V gene is TRBV18, the J gene TRBJ2-1, with D possibly TRBD2 on 6 matching bases. CDR3 length: 15 residues. In germline, CDR1 is KGHSH, CDR2 LQKENI. V shed 3 bases and J shed 4 bases, with 13 bases lying between them.

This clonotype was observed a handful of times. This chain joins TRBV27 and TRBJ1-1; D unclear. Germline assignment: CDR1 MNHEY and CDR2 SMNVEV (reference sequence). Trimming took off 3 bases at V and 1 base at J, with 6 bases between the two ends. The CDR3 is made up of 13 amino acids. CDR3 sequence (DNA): TGTGCCAGCAGTTTCCAGGAGAACACTGAAGCTTTCTTT. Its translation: CASSFQENTEAFF.

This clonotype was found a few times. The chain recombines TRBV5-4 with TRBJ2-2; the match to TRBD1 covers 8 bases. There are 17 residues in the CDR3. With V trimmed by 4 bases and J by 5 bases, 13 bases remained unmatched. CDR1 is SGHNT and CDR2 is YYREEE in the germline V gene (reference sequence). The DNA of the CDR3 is TGTGCCAGCAGCAGATCAGGGGGCGCTTTTCAAACCGGGGAGCTGTTTTTT. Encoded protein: CASSRSGGAFQTGELFF.

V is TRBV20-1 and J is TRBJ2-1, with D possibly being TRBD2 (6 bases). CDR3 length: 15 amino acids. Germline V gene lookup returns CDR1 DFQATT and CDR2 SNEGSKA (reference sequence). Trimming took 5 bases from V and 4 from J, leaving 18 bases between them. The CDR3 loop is CSALPTGRDYNEQFF. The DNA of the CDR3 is TGCAGTGCTCTCCCCACGGGGCGGGATTACAATGAGCAGTTCTTC.

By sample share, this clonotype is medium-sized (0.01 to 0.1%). The CDR3 DNA reads as TGTGCCAGTAATTGGCGGGGGGCTATCACTGAGCAGTTCTTC. Amino acid sequence: CASNWRGAITEQFF. This sequence joins TRBV19 and TRBJ2-1, with 8 bases fitting TRBD2. Trimming cost V 7 bases and J 9 bases; bases outside gene matches: 11. The length of the CDR3 is 14 residues. Germline-derived CDR1 and CDR2 are LNHDA and SQIVND (reference sequence).

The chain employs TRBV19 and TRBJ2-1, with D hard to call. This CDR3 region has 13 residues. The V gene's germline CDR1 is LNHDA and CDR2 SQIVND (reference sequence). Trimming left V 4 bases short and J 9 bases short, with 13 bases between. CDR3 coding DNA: TGTGCCAGTAGTACCCAGAGCTCCGGTGAGCAGTTCTTC. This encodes CASSTQSSGEQFF.

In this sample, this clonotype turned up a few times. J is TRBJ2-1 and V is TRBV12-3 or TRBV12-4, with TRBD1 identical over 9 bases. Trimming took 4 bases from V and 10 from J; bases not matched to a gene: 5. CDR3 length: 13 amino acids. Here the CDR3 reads CASSWTGEGEQFF. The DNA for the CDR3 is TGTGCCAGCAGTTGGACAGGGGAGGGCGAGCAGTTCTTC.

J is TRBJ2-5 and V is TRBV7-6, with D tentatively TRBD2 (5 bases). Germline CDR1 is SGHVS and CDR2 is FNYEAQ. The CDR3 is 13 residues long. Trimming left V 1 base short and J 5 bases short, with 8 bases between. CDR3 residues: CASSLGLAETQYF. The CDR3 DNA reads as TGTGCCAGCAGCTTAGGATTAGCGGAGACCCAGTACTTC.